Following are 22 T cell receptor beta chains from one sample sequenced in a study of regulatory T cells in long-lasting Graves disease. Arm-PCR with iRepertoire HTBI primers amplified the CDR3 regions for these TCR beta libraries. TCRdb re-called the multiplex PCR reads with MiXCR, one entry per CDR3 protein. The sample lists about 420,000 distinct CDR3 sequences, around 17% occurring once. Time point: newly diagnosed GD, antithyroid drugs for less than 3 months. RNA from PBMCs was the source of the TCR library. These data were also reused for a study on T cells in Graves' hyperthyroidism and ophthalmopathy.

The sample in question was peripheral blood mononuclear cells (PBMCs), obtained at new diagnosis, from a patient treated with antithyroid drugs. Every receptor here comes from a woman aged 18-29 years with Graves disease.

This chain links TRBV20-1 with TRBJ1-2; TRBD1 agrees at 9 bases. Germline CDR1 is DFQATT and CDR2 is SNEGSKA (reference sequence). CDR3 length: 13 residues. Trimming took 6 bases from V and 6 from J; bases not matched to a gene: 8. The CDR3 nucleotides read TGCAGTGCCTTCACAGGGGGCTTGGATGGCTACACCTTC. It translates to CSAFTGGLDGYTF.

This chain links TRBV7-9 with TRBJ2-1; 8 positions agree with TRBD1. V was pared by 9 bases and J by 7 bases, with 5 bases of the junction left unmatched. This CDR3 is built from 12 residues. Germline CDR1 and CDR2: SEHNR and FQNEAQ (reference sequence). Here the CDR3 reads CASRTGMNEQFF. DNA of the CDR3: TGTGCCAGTAGGACAGGGATGAATGAGCAGTTCTTC. The whole variable domain, filled in from reference TRBV7-9 and TRBJ2-1, reads DTGVSQNPRHKITKRGQNVTFRCDPISEHNRLYWYRQTLGQGPEFLTYFQNEAQLEKSRLLSDRFSAERPKGSFSTLEIQRTEQGDSAMYLCASRTGMNEQFFGPGTRLTVL.

Many counts were recorded for this clonotype. This chain joins TRBV30 and TRBJ1-5; 11 bases align to TRBD1. Germline loops: CDR1 GTSNPN, CDR2 SVGIG (reference sequence). CDR3 length: 17 amino acids. With V trimmed by 2 bases and J by 8 bases, 14 bases remained unmatched. CDR3 nucleotide sequence: TGTGCCTGGAGTCGAACCGGGACAGGGGGGGCTATCAAGCCCCAGCATTTT. As protein: CAWSRTGTGGAIKPQHF. Full variable domain (outside the CDR3, taken from reference TRBV30 and TRBJ1-5): SQTIHQWPATLVQPVGSPLSLECTVEGTSNPNLYWYRQAAGRGLQLLFYSVGIGQISSEVPQNLSASRPQDRQFILSSKKLLLSDSGFYLCAWSRTGTGGAIKPQHFGDGTRLSIL.

The table lists this clonotype with many counts. The chain carries TRBV6-1 and TRBJ2-4; TRBD2 aligns across 10 bases. Per germline, CDR1 MNHNS and CDR2 SASEGT. With 5 bases clipped from V and 1 base from J, the junction kept 11 bases outside the gene matches. This CDR3 is built from 18 residues. CDR3 protein: CASSQYLAGEQAKNIQYF. In nucleotides, the CDR3 is TGTGCCAGCAGTCAGTATCTAGCGGGAGAGCAGGCCAAAAACATTCAGTACTTC.

This clonotype has at least ten counts. V is TRBV27 and J is TRBJ2-5, with D perhaps being TRBD1 or TRBD2 (6 bases each). V shed 7 bases and J shed 2 bases, with 23 bases lying between them. Germline assignment: CDR1 MNHEY and CDR2 SMNVEV (reference sequence). The CDR3 length is 17 residues. The CDR3 here is CASTCQRSRGAQETQYF. DNA for the CDR3: TGTGCCAGCACCTGTCAAAGGTCGAGGGGGGCTCAAGAGACCCAGTACTTC.

Ten or more counts support this clonotype. The rearrangement joins TRBV5-1 to TRBJ2-1, with 10 bases that match TRBD2. CDR1 is SGHRS, CDR2 YFSETQ, per germline. The trim removed 0 bases at V and 4 bases at J, leaving 4 bases unmatched. This CDR3 contains 16 residues. This CDR3 reads CASSLEASGSYNEQFF. CDR3 in DNA: TGCGCCAGCAGCTTGGAAGCTAGCGGGAGTTACAATGAGCAGTTCTTC.

This clonotype was picked up a small number of times. The chain joins TRBV6-2 or TRBV6-3 to TRBJ1-6; 8 bases are a match to TRBD1. The CDR3 runs to 16 residues. The J segment lost 10 bases and the V segment lost 4 bases, leaving 12 bases of the junction unmatched. Germline CDR1 MNHEY, CDR2 SVGEGT. CDR3 sequence (DNA): TGTGCCAGCAGTTCTGACCCCCAGGGGGCTAGGTCACCCCTCCACTTT. Protein product: CASSSDPQGARSPLHF.

V and J are TRBV30 and TRBJ2-7; 10 nucleotides agree with TRBD2. With V trimmed by 6 bases and J by 4 bases, 6 bases remained unmatched. CDR1 is GTSNPN and CDR2 is SVGIG in the germline V gene (reference sequence). The CDR3 spans 13 residues. The CDR3 reads CACTLAGVYEQYF. CDR3 DNA: TGTGCCTGCACGCTAGCGGGGGTATACGAGCAGTACTTC. Filled out from reference TRBV30 and TRBJ2-7, the complete variable domain reads SQTIHQWPATLVQPVGSPLSLECTVEGTSNPNLYWYRQAAGRGLQLLFYSVGIGQISSEVPQNLSASRPQDRQFILSSKKLLLSDSGFYLCACTLAGVYEQYFGPGTRLTVT.

The CDR3 is CASSRPTSVRAKNIQYF. CDR3 nucleotides: TGTGCCAGCAGCCGACCTACTAGCGTTCGAGCCAAAAACATTCAGTACTTC. The V call is TRBV3-1, the J call TRBJ2-4, with 7 bases lining up with TRBD2. CDR3 size: 17 residues. Trimming at V came to 4 bases and at J to 0 bases, leaving 9 bases not matched to a gene. Germline V gene data show CDR1 as LGHDT and CDR2 as YNNKEL (reference sequence). The complete variable domain, with remaining parts taken from reference TRBV3-1 and TRBJ2-4, reads DTAVSQTPKYLVTQMGNDKSIKCEQNLGHDTMYWYKQDSKKFLKIMFSYNNKELIINETVPNRFSPKSPDKAHLNLHINSLELGDSAVYFCASSRPTSVRAKNIQYFGAGTRLSVL.

This clonotype was observed many times. The rearrangement uses TRBV27 and TRBJ1-5, with TRBD1 matching 8 bases. The CDR3 contains 16 residues. Germline values: CDR1 MNHEY, CDR2 SMNVEV (reference sequence). The J segment lost 6 bases and the V segment lost 5 bases, leaving 12 bases of the junction unmatched. The chain's CDR3 is CASSPTTGVRAQPQHF. For the CDR3, the DNA is TGTGCCAGCAGTCCAACGACAGGGGTAAGGGCTCAGCCCCAGCATTTT.

The V gene is TRBV10-2, the J gene TRBJ2-3; tentative D call: TRBD1 (6 bases). Germline V gives CDR1 WSHSY, CDR2 SAAADI. Trimming took off 3 bases at V and 3 bases at J, with 10 bases between the two ends. This CDR3 is 14 amino acids long. CDR3 protein: CASSDGTRTDTQYF. DNA for the CDR3: TGCGCCAGCAGTGACGGGACACGTACAGATACGCAGTATTTT.

This clonotype was seen many times. This sequence joins TRBV5-1 and TRBJ2-2; no clear D. This CDR3 is 13 amino acids long. The V gene's germline CDR1 is SGHRS and CDR2 YFSETQ. The V end lost 3 bases, the J end lost 6 bases, and 9 bases lay between the germline ends. The CDR3 here is CASSWLGPGELFF. CDR3 DNA: TGCGCCAGCAGCTGGCTTGGCCCCGGGGAGCTGTTTTTT.

This clonotype was seen many times. This chain links TRBV12-3 or TRBV12-4 with TRBJ2-7; 10 bases are shared with TRBD1. The trim removed 6 bases at V and 4 bases at J, leaving 6 bases unmatched. The CDR3 consists of 14 residues. The chain's CDR3 is CASRDRDRGYEQYF. The CDR3 bases are TGTGCCAGCAGGGACCGGGACAGGGGTTACGAGCAGTACTTC.

V is TRBV6-1 and J is TRBJ2-7, with 9 bases fitting TRBD2. The germline CDR1 and CDR2 sequences are MNHNS and SASEGT. This CDR3 spans 15 amino acids. The V gene end was trimmed by 8 bases and the J gene end by 7 bases; junction bases not matched to a gene: 15. This CDR3 is CASQWASGTKREQYF. CDR3 in DNA: TGTGCCAGCCAATGGGCTAGCGGGACAAAGAGGGAGCAGTACTTC.

The V and J genes are TRBV7-2 and TRBJ2-1; 12 bases fit TRBD2. Germline trimming cut 3 bases from V and 8 bases from J; bases unmatched to any gene: 2. The CDR3 loop spans 14 amino acids. From germline, CDR1 is SGHTA and CDR2 FQGNSA. The CDR3 loop reads CASSLTSGSDEQFF. CDR3 coding DNA: TGTGCCAGCAGCTTGACTAGCGGGAGTGATGAGCAGTTCTTC.

This clonotype came up many times. The chain uses TRBV29-1 and TRBJ2-3, with D possibly matching TRBD2 (6 bases). The germline V gene has CDR1 SQVTM and CDR2 ANQGSEA. The length of the CDR3 is 13 residues. V gave up 2 bases and J gave up 5 bases, with 11 bases separating them. The CDR3 protein is CSVEPPGRDTQYF. In DNA form, the CDR3 reads TGCAGCGTTGAACCACCCGGGAGAGATACGCAGTATTTT.

At least ten counts were recorded for this clonotype. The chain links TRBV6-2 or TRBV6-3 to TRBJ1-5; perhaps TRBD1 as D (5 bases). The V end lost 5 bases, the J end lost 3 bases, and 8 bases lay between the germline ends. The germline V gene encodes CDR1 MNHEY and CDR2 SVGEGT. This CDR3 has 13 amino acids. The CDR3 spells CASSGTDNQPQHF. CDR3 DNA: TGTGCCAGCAGTGGGACGGACAATCAGCCCCAGCATTTT.

This chain joins TRBV5-1 and TRBJ2-6; 7 bases are shared with TRBD1. Per the germline V gene, CDR1 is SGHRS and CDR2 is YFSETQ. This CDR3 is 17 amino acids long. Losses at the gene ends were 3 bases for V and 2 bases for J; bases not matched to a gene: 8. CDR3 sequence reads: CASSSDRVLPGANVLTF. In DNA, the CDR3 is TGCGCCAGCAGCTCCGACAGGGTATTGCCTGGGGCCAACGTCCTGACTTTC.

In this sample, this clonotype turned up a few times. The chain carries TRBV7-6 and TRBJ2-3; 12 positions match TRBD2. The CDR3 is 16 amino acids. Germline V gene lookup returns CDR1 SGHVS and CDR2 FNYEAQ. With V trimmed by 5 bases and J by 8 bases, 11 bases remained unmatched. For the CDR3, the DNA is TGTGCCAGCAGCCCTAGCGGGAGGGCCATTCCCGGTACGCAGTATTTT. It yields the protein CASSPSGRAIPGTQYF.

This clonotype was counted only a few times. At one end the junction does not follow the germline gene, possibly because of a read error. The chain combines TRBV18 with TRBJ1-1; D is unclear. The CDR3 covers 15 residues. The V gene's germline CDR1 is KGHSH and CDR2 LQKENI. The CDR3, as DNA: TGTGCCAGCTCAACAGCCGGAGGGATGAACGCTGAAGCTTTCTTT. The encoded protein is CASSTAGGMNAEAFF.

This clonotype has a count of ten or more. The chain carries TRBV28 and TRBJ1-2; no clear D gene. The V gene's germline CDR1 is MDHEN and CDR2 SYDVKM. Trimming left V 2 bases short and J 2 bases short, with 9 bases between. The CDR3 consists of 14 residues. CDR3 residues: CASSLSRQNYGYTF. The CDR3 nucleotides are TGTGCCAGCAGTTTAAGTCGGCAGAACTATGGCTACACCTTC.

At least ten counts were recorded for this clonotype. The CDR3, as DNA: TGTGCCAGCAGTACCGAGAACAATGAGCAGTTCTTC. This encodes CASSTENNEQFF. The chain recombines TRBV6-2 or TRBV6-3 with TRBJ2-1, with D unclear. Germline lookup yields CDR1 MNHEY and CDR2 SVGEGT. This CDR3 comprises 12 residues. Between the trimmed V and J ends, which lost 5 bases and 5 bases, there was a span of 7 bases.